A single TCR beta chain is shown here with its context. Its target is not known. The data stem from a study of T cell responses to AZD1222 COVID-19 vaccine. Points from the study as a whole: Among those given AZD1222, only six were seropositive at baseline.

Profiled with immunoSEQ multiplex PCR; TCRdb holds only in-frame clones, not every one. Here the sample spans around 140,000 clones, approximately 91% being singletons. Germline-derived CDR1 and CDR2 are SGDLS and YYNGEE. The CDR3 extends over 14 amino acids. V was clipped by 4 bases and J by 9 bases, with 19 bases between them. The chain combines TRBV9 with TRBJ2-5; maybe TRBD2 (6 bases). Sequencing used peripheral blood, obtained 28 days after the second AZD1222 dose. This sequence was found in an adult who received the AZD1222 COVID-19 vaccine. The CDR3 sequence is CASSPLADRVPQYF. CDR3 in DNA: TGTGCCAGCAGCCCTTTAGCGGACCGAGTACCCCAGTACTTC. The variable domain in full, completed from reference TRBV9 and TRBJ2-5, reads DSGVTQTPKHLITATGQRVTLRCSPRSGDLSVYWYQQSLDQGLQFLIQYYNGEERAKGNILERFSAQQFPDLHSELNLSSLELGDSALYFCASSPLADRVPQYFGPGTRLLVL.